These 30 T cell receptor beta chains were sequenced from one sample in a study of blood T cell repertoires in COVID-19. Clones were sequenced by immunoSEQ multiplex PCR, and TCRdb holds only the in-frame ones, with some missing. In the table there are about 86,000 clones, around 89% of which are singletons. Sequenced sample: PBMCs or T cells enriched from blood (not recorded which). The receptor source for this set is a woman in her fifties or sixties with acute COVID-19.

V gene TRBV3-1 (or the pseudogene TRBV3-2) combines with J gene TRBJ1-2; possible D gene TRBD1, 5 bases. This CDR3 region has 14 residues. The V gene lost 0 bases and the J gene lost 3 bases, with 8 bases spanning the gap. Germline CDR1 reads LGHDT; CDR2 reads YNNKEL (reference sequence). The CDR3 DNA follows: TGTGCCAGCAGCCAAGAGCCGGGGGACTATGGCTACACCTTC. The encoded protein is CASSQEPGDYGYTF.

This clone was seen once. The V gene is TRBV29-1, the J gene TRBJ2-2; 8 nucleotides match TRBD1. The CDR3 sequence is 13 residues long. Trimming removed 6 bases from V and 5 bases from J; junction bases left unmatched: 5. From germline, CDR1 is SQVTM and CDR2 ANQGSEA. CDR3 sequence (DNA): TGCAGCGTCAGGGGGCGATCAACCGGGGAGCTGTTTTTT. It translates to CSVRGRSTGELFF.

In nucleotides, the CDR3 is TGTGCCAGCAGTTCCCCCAGGGGGGCTTCACCCCTCCACTTT. The encoded protein is CASSSPRGASPLHF. The chain has TRBV27 and TRBJ1-6; the match to TRBD1 covers 7 bases. Trimming cost V 4 bases and J 9 bases; bases outside gene matches: 6. Germline assignment: CDR1 MNHEY and CDR2 SMNVEV (reference sequence). This CDR3 spans 14 amino acids.

The chain couples TRBV18 to TRBJ2-7; TRBD2 might be the D (7 bases). The CDR3 runs to 14 residues. Trimming stripped 0 bases from V and 5 bases from J, with 11 bases between. Germline values: CDR1 KGHSH, CDR2 LQKENI. CDR3 nucleotides: TGTGCCAGCTCACCACCAAGGGGGGGCCACGAGCAGTACTTC. It translates to CASSPPRGGHEQYF.

J is TRBJ1-5 and V is TRBV5-5, with 10 nucleotides matching TRBD1. V lost 0 bases, J lost 6 bases, and 0 bases stayed unmatched. The germline CDR1 and CDR2 sequences are SGHKS and YYEKEE (reference sequence). This CDR3 comprises 14 residues. This CDR3 is CASSLGTGGQPQHF. CDR3 bases: TGTGCCAGCAGCTTGGGGACAGGGGGTCAGCCCCAGCATTTT.

This rearrangement joins TRBV2 to TRBJ2-2; 8 bases are shared with TRBD1. From germline, CDR1 is SNHLY and CDR2 FYNNEI. With 6 bases clipped from V and 0 bases from J, the junction kept 3 bases outside the gene matches. The CDR3 spans 15 residues. DNA for the CDR3: TGTGCCAGCAGCCGACAGGGGACGAACACCGGGGAGCTGTTTTTT. Its translation: CASSRQGTNTGELFF.

The chain recombines TRBV7-9 with TRBJ1-1, with D perhaps TRBD1 (5 bases). Germline loops: CDR1 SEHNR, CDR2 FQNEAQ (reference sequence). V was pared by 6 bases and J by 0 bases, with 8 bases between. This CDR3 spans 13 amino acids. The CDR3 region is CASRGGVNTEAFF. The CDR3 DNA reads as TGTGCCAGCAGGGGGGGAGTGAACACTGAAGCTTTCTTT.

The chain links TRBV19 to TRBJ1-4; D is ambiguous. The CDR3 spans 15 residues. Germline V gene data show CDR1 as LNHDA and CDR2 as SQIVND (reference sequence). Trimming took 8 bases from V and 8 from J, leaving 21 bases between them. Here the CDR3 reads CASRREPTSGEKLFF. In DNA, the CDR3 is TGTGCCAGTCGTAGGGAGCCCACGAGTGGCGAAAAACTGTTTTTT. Filled out from reference TRBV19 and TRBJ1-4, the complete variable domain reads DGGITQSPKYLFRKEGQNVTLSCEQNLNHDAMYWYRQDPGQGLRLIYYSQIVNDFQKGDIAEGYSVSREKKESFPLTVTSAQKNPTAFYLCASRREPTSGEKLFFGSGTQLSVL.

The gene calls are TRBV19 and TRBJ1-5; no definite D call. The CDR3 is 13 residues long. Germline V CDR1 and CDR2: LNHDA, SQIVND (reference sequence). The V end was cut by 2 bases, the J end by 5 bases, with 7 bases between. The CDR3: CASSIREYQPQHF. DNA of the CDR3: TGTGCCAGTAGTATACGGGAGTATCAGCCCCAGCATTTT. Full variable domain (outside the CDR3, taken from reference TRBV19 and TRBJ1-5): DGGITQSPKYLFRKEGQNVTLSCEQNLNHDAMYWYRQDPGQGLRLIYYSQIVNDFQKGDIAEGYSVSREKKESFPLTVTSAQKNPTAFYLCASSIREYQPQHFGDGTRLSIL.

The chain employs TRBV7-2 and TRBJ1-4; TRBD1 is a possible D gene (5 bases). Germline V gene lookup returns CDR1 SGHTA and CDR2 FQGNSA. This CDR3 comprises 15 residues. The V end lost 2 bases, the J end lost 4 bases, and 11 bases lay between the germline ends. CDR3 amino acids: CASSLRRGGNEKLFF. As DNA, the CDR3 is TGTGCCAGCAGCTTACGAAGGGGCGGTAATGAAAAACTGTTTTTT.

V is TRBV5-4 and J is TRBJ1-2; 7 bases match TRBD1. V shed 4 bases, J shed 4 bases, and the junction held 4 bases outside the gene matches. CDR3 length: 13 amino acids. The V gene's germline CDR1 is SGHNT and CDR2 YYREEE (reference sequence). The CDR3: CASSRGGSYGYTF. The CDR3 nucleotides read TGTGCCAGCAGCAGAGGGGGCAGCTATGGCTACACCTTC. The full variable domain, in which reference TRBV5-4 and TRBJ1-2 provide the parts outside the CDR3, is ETGVTQSPTHLIKTRGQQVTLRCSSQSGHNTVSWYQQALGQGPQFIFQYYREEENGRGNFPPRFSGLQFPNYSSELNVNALELDDSALYLCASSRGGSYGYTFGSGTRLTVV.

This clone showed up just once. The chain links TRBV11-3 to TRBJ1-4; weak D call: TRBD1 (5 bases). Trimming shortened V by 7 bases and J by 0 bases, and 12 bases separated the two germline ends. CDR1 and CDR2 (germline): SGHNT, YENEEA. CDR3 length: 15 residues. DNA of the CDR3: TGTGCCAGCACTCCAGGGATTACAACTAATGAAAAACTGTTTTTT. This translates into CASTPGITTNEKLFF.

This clone was seen just once. The chain joins TRBV10-3 to TRBJ2-7; no clear D. CDR1 ENHRY and CDR2 SYGVKD come from the germline V gene. The CDR3 is made up of 13 amino acids. Trimming pared 3 bases from V and 2 bases from J, leaving 8 bases between. The CDR3, as DNA: TGTGCCATCAGTGACCCCACTACCTACGAGCAGTACTTC. Translation gives CAISDPTTYEQYF.

The V and J genes are TRBV3-1 (or the pseudogene TRBV3-2) and TRBJ2-3; 8 bases agree with TRBD2. This CDR3 region has 16 residues. CDR1 LGHDT and CDR2 YNNKEL come from the germline V gene (reference sequence). V trimming: 0 bases; J trimming: 4 bases; junction bases outside the gene matches: 6. CDR3 amino acids: CASSQEALAGPDTQYF. CDR3 DNA: TGTGCCAGCAGCCAAGAAGCCCTAGCGGGCCCAGATACGCAGTATTTT.

The chain recombines TRBV7-2 with TRBJ2-3, with D possibly being TRBD1 (7 bases). Per germline, CDR1 SGHTA and CDR2 FQGNSA. Trimming took 7 bases from V and 6 from J, leaving 14 bases between them. This CDR3 contains 13 residues. As DNA, the CDR3 is TGTGCCAGCACGGGGGACAGCCTGGATACGCAGTATTTT. Translating it yields CASTGDSLDTQYF.

V gene TRBV24-1 combines with J gene TRBJ1-5, with D uncertain. Germline V CDR1 and CDR2: KGHDR, SFDVKD. CDR3 size: 13 residues. The ends were cut back, 10 bases at V and 0 bases at J, with 9 bases in the middle. The CDR3 nucleotides read TGTGCCACTTGCGGACTTAGCAATCAGCCCCAGCATTTT. Translated, it gives CATCGLSNQPQHF.

The CDR3 is CASSLAGGPRETQYF. In nucleotides, the CDR3 is TGTGCCAGCAGCTTAGCGGGAGGGCCTAGGGAGACCCAGTACTTC. The chain employs TRBV3-1 (or the pseudogene TRBV3-2) and TRBJ2-5, with TRBD2 identical over 11 bases. From germline, CDR1 is LGHDT and CDR2 YNNKEL (reference sequence). The J segment lost 5 bases and the V segment lost 5 bases, leaving 7 bases of the junction unmatched. There are 15 residues in the CDR3.

This sequence joins TRBV11-3 and TRBJ1-1; TRBD1 is a possible D gene (5 bases). The length of the CDR3 is 11 residues. Germline V lookup: CDR1 SGHNT, CDR2 YENEEA. CDR3 sequence reads: CPRRGGTEAFF. The CDR3 coding sequence is TGTCCCCGCCGGGGGGGGACTGAAGCTTTCTTT.

This chain joins TRBV7-9 and TRBJ1-1; TRBD1 agrees at 8 bases. The CDR3 contains 14 residues. Germline trimming cut 5 bases from V and 3 bases from J; bases unmatched to any gene: 5. In germline, CDR1 is SEHNR, CDR2 FQNEAQ (reference sequence). The CDR3 protein is CASSKGQGYTEAFF. In DNA form, the CDR3 reads TGTGCCAGCAGCAAAGGACAGGGCTACACTGAAGCTTTCTTT. Together with reference TRBV7-9 and TRBJ1-1, the CDR3 gives the full variable domain: DTGVSQNPRHKITKRGQNVTFRCDPISEHNRLYWYRQTLGQGPEFLTYFQNEAQLEKSRLLSDRFSAERPKGSFSTLEIQRTEQGDSAMYLCASSKGQGYTEAFFGQGTRLTVV.

This clone was observed a handful of times. The CDR3 coding sequence is TGTGCCAGCAGTTATCAGGACTCTGGGGCCAACGTCCTGACTTTC. Translating it yields CASSYQDSGANVLTF. V is TRBV6-2 or TRBV6-3 and J is TRBJ2-6; no clear D gene. V was clipped by 3 bases and J by 0 bases, with 6 bases between them. Per the germline V gene, CDR1 is MNHEY and CDR2 is SVGEGT. The CDR3 has 15 residues.

The V gene is TRBV12-3 or TRBV12-4, the J gene TRBJ2-5; 9 bases map to TRBD2. With 6 bases clipped from V and 4 bases from J, the junction kept 3 bases outside the gene matches. The CDR3 consists of 13 residues. CDR3 sequence reads: CASSEAGGETQYF. CDR3 DNA: TGTGCCAGCAGCGAAGCGGGAGGAGAGACCCAGTACTTC.

This chain uses TRBV7-9 with TRBJ2-1; unclear D gene. Germline loops: CDR1 SEHNR, CDR2 FQNEAQ (reference sequence). The CDR3 totals 13 residues. The V end was cut by 5 bases, the J end by 7 bases, with 12 bases between. The CDR3 region has the DNA TGTGCCAGCAGCGCGATATATAGTAATGAGCAGTTCTTC. This codes for CASSAIYSNEQFF. Supplemented by reference TRBV7-9 and TRBJ2-1, the full variable domain reads DTGVSQNPRHKITKRGQNVTFRCDPISEHNRLYWYRQTLGQGPEFLTYFQNEAQLEKSRLLSDRFSAERPKGSFSTLEIQRTEQGDSAMYLCASSAIYSNEQFFGPGTRLTVL.

This clone was counted only a few times. CDR3 nucleotide sequence: TGTGCCAGCAGTTACGACAGAGAGAACACTGAAGCTTTCTTT. It codes for CASSYDRENTEAFF. The chain couples TRBV6-5 to TRBJ1-1; a weak D match, TRBD1 (5 bases). The germline gives CDR1 MNHEY, CDR2 SVGAGI. Trimming took 2 bases from V and 1 from J, leaving 8 bases between them. There are 14 residues in the CDR3.

V usage is TRBV27 and J usage is TRBJ2-2, with D maybe TRBD1 (5 bases). There are 15 residues in the CDR3. Trimming removed 2 bases at V and 9 bases at J, with 16 bases between. The germline gives CDR1 MNHEY, CDR2 SMNVEV (reference sequence). The CDR3 nucleotides read TGTGCCAGCAGTTTACTTCCGCAGGGAAGAAGGGAGCTGTTTTTT. Translating gives CASSLLPQGRRELFF.

The chain is built from TRBV12-3 or TRBV12-4 and TRBJ1-2, with D perhaps TRBD1 (5 bases). Deletions cut 3 bases from V and 8 bases from J, with 13 bases between. The CDR3 runs 13 residues. CDR3 region: CASSLGPPSGYTF. The CDR3, as DNA: TGTGCCAGCAGTTTGGGGCCTCCGTCGGGCTACACCTTC.

The gene calls are TRBV7-2 and TRBJ2-7, with TRBD1 matching over 10 bases. Per germline, CDR1 SGHTA and CDR2 FQGNSA. Trimming took 5 bases from V and 2 from J; bases not matched to a gene: 3. The CDR3 has 14 amino acids. DNA of the CDR3: TGTGCCAGCAGCCGGGGACAGGGGACCTACGAGCAGTACTTC. This encodes CASSRGQGTYEQYF.

The V call is TRBV11-2, the J call TRBJ1-4; D unclear. The CDR3 totals 13 residues. Trimming pared 0 bases from V and 7 bases from J, leaving 6 bases between. The V gene's germline CDR1 is SGHAT and CDR2 FQNNGV. The CDR3 sequence: CASSLDQSEKLFF. CDR3 nucleotide sequence: TGTGCCAGCAGCTTAGATCAATCTGAAAAACTGTTTTTT.

The chain recombines TRBV19 with TRBJ1-2; 7 positions agree with TRBD1. V was pared by 5 bases and J by 2 bases, with 5 bases of the junction left unmatched. The CDR3 runs 14 residues. Germline CDR1 reads LNHDA; CDR2 reads SQIVND (reference sequence). CDR3 in amino acids: CASSSGTANYGYTF. The CDR3 nucleotides read TGTGCCAGTAGTTCAGGGACAGCAAACTATGGCTACACCTTC.

V and J are TRBV7-2 and TRBJ2-2; 7 bases agree with TRBD1. The CDR3 has 17 residues. V was clipped by 0 bases and J by 5 bases; unmatched bases: 9. Germline CDR1 and CDR2: SGHTA and FQGNSA. CDR3 sequence (DNA): TGTGCCAGCAGCTTAGCTGGCAGGGGGATGGCGACCGGGGAGCTGTTTTTT. This gives the protein CASSLAGRGMATGELFF. Full variable domain (outside the CDR3, taken from reference TRBV7-2 and TRBJ2-2): GAGVSQSPSNKVTEKGKDVELRCDPISGHTALYWYRQSLGQGLEFLIYFQGNSAPDKSGLPSDRFSAERTGGSVSTLTIQRTQQEDSAVYLCASSLAGRGMATGELFFGEGSRLTVL.

The chain uses TRBV7-2 and TRBJ1-5; D remains ambiguous. Germline CDR1 is SGHTA and CDR2 is FQGNSA. With 1 base removed from V and 1 base from J, the gap between germline ends came to 8 bases. This CDR3 comprises 15 residues. The CDR3 sequence is CASSLDGESNQPQHF. In DNA, the CDR3 is TGTGCCAGCAGCTTAGACGGGGAAAGCAATCAGCCCCAGCATTTT.